This T cell receptor beta chain was identified during a study of T cell repertoires in cytomegalovirus infection. TCRdb redid the calling of the reads with MiXCR, one entry per CDR3 protein. In the table there are 450,000 to 650,000 distinct CDR3 sequences, more than 25% of which are singletons. This clonotype was picked up a small number of times. Germline V gene sequence: CDR1 MNHEY, CDR2 SMNVEV (reference sequence). This CDR3 has 16 amino acids. Trimming took off 5 bases at V and 0 bases at J, with 14 bases between the two ends. This TCR derives from a human donor in good health (CMV status not recorded). Some clones in this sample may be carry-over from other donors' samples. The sequenced material came from PBMCs. The chain joins TRBV27 to TRBJ2-1; tentative D call: TRBD1 (6 bases). The CDR3 DNA sequence: TGTGCCAGCAGTACGAACACCAGGGGCTCCTACAATGAGCAGTTCTTC. This encodes CASSTNTRGSYNEQFF.